These T cell receptor beta chains were read from a single sample in a study of blood T cell repertoires in COVID-19. Using immunoSEQ multiplex PCR, the repertoire was profiled, and TCRdb retains in-frame clones only, with some absent. This sample yields some 270,000 clones, of which roughly 85% are seen a single time; about 8.2% belongs to the top ten. The sample consisted of PBMCs or T cells enriched from blood (not recorded which). The receptors originated from a woman in her 50s with acute COVID-19. The conserved cysteine and the conserved F or W are not part of the CDR3 here. The order of the fields is CDR3 length, V gene, J gene, CDR3 protein.

>11|TRBV6-5|TRBJ2-7
ASKQPTEGEQY
>11|TRBV7-2|TRBJ2-5
ASTTRVMGTQY
>13|TRBV5-8|TRBJ1-2
ASSVTGYANYGYT
>14|TRBV7-9|TRBJ2-5
ASSSLLAGGGQTQY
>9|TRBV14|TRBJ1-1
ASASGGEAF
>12|TRBV4-3|TRBJ2-7
ASSQWTGNIEQY
>12|TRBV7-9|TRBJ1-6
ASSFTSYNSPLH
>9|TRBV18|TRBJ2-5
ASSLTETQY
>13|TRBV5-4|TRBJ2-1
ASSLSGGAYNEQF
>11|TRBV2|TRBJ2-5
ASSGRPTETQY
>12|TRBV6-1|TRBJ1-2
ASSEATGGYGYT
>12|TRBV10-2|TRBJ2-7
ASSDAGIPYEQY
>13|TRBV4-3|TRBJ1-2
ASSQDQGSSYGYT
>11|TRBV24-1|TRBJ2-7
ATSDDRAAEQY
>15|TRBV5-1|TRBJ2-1
ASSSSWTSGSLGEQF
>13|TRBV6-5|TRBJ2-2
ASSYDTGYTGELF
>12|TRBV6-5|TRBJ1-1
ASSTIWQKTEAF
>13|TRBV9|TRBJ1-1
ASSVDYYMNTEAF
>9|TRBV15|TRBJ1-4
ATSRQEKLF
>12|TRBV30|TRBJ1-5
AWSLGSSNQPQH
>11|TRBV3-1/TRBV3-2|TRBJ1-4
ASSQRGGEKLF
>14|TRBV5-4|TRBJ2-3
ASSFPSGGASDTQY
>13|TRBV7-6|TRBJ1-5
ASSPSDSSNQPQH
>11|TRBV28|TRBJ1-2
ASSLKSDYGYT
>12|TRBV19|TRBJ1-1
ASRRDSLNTEAF
>13|TRBV29-1|TRBJ1-5
SVLTGNANNQPQH
>12|TRBV18|TRBJ1-4
ASSPRQTNEKLF
>10|TRBV28|TRBJ1-5
ASWTGNQPQH
>13|TRBV6-2/TRBV6-3|TRBJ1-2
ASSSFVPSNYGYT
>11|TRBV7-2|TRBJ1-1
ASSLRGAREAF
>13|TRBV21-1|TRBJ1-1
ASSKEGTGDTEAF
>14|TRBV24-1|TRBJ2-2
ATSDAGGVSTGELF
>12|TRBV9|TRBJ2-7
ASSVAGQGSEQY
>14|TRBV4-3|TRBJ2-2
ASSQVATGYTGELF
>13|TRBV7-6|TRBJ1-6
ASSRDRVGNSPLH
>11|TRBV2|TRBJ1-1
ASSPRGNTEAF
>13|TRBV5-4|TRBJ2-1
ASTTGGGSYNEQF
>13|TRBV7-9|TRBJ1-2
ASSSVRTENYGYT
>14|TRBV30|TRBJ2-5
AWSSGGARGQETQY
>13|TRBV29-1|TRBJ1-1
SVEVGRKGYTEAF
>13|TRBV3-1/TRBV3-2|TRBJ1-1
ASSQGTGMNTEAF
>13|TRBV18|TRBJ2-3
ASSPGLAGRDTQY
>12|TRBV15|TRBJ1-2
ATSRDGTAYGYT
>14|TRBV4-3|TRBJ2-1
ASSQGWGQGRNEQF
>13|TRBV7-8|TRBJ1-5
ASSPGEVGIKPQH
>9|TRBV25-1|TRBJ2-7
AIGQGFEQY
>12|TRBV10-3|TRBJ2-7
AISDGQGIDEQY
>13|TRBV3-1/TRBV3-2|TRBJ1-5
ASSQGQGGNQPQH
>13|TRBV5-1|TRBJ1-6
ASSQSRAANSPLH
>15|TRBV7-2|TRBJ2-5
ASSLGTSGGVQETQY
>12|TRBV5-1|TRBJ1-1
ASSFATRQGTAF
>12|TRBV13|TRBJ2-1
ASSRGGAYNEQF
>11|TRBV5-4|TRBJ2-7
ASSSVGYHEQY
>14|TRBV5-6|TRBJ1-5
ASSLKRQGWNQPQH
>11|TRBV10-2|TRBJ1-2
ATWDFGPYGYT